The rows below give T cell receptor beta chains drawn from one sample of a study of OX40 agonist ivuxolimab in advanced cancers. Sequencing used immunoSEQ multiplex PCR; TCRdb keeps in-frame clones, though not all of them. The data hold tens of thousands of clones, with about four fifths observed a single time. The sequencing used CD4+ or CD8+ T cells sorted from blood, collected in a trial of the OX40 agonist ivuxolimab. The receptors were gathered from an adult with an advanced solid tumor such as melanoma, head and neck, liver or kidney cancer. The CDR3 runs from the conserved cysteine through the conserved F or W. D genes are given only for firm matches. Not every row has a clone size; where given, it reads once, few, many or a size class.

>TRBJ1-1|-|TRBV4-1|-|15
TGCGCCAGCAGCAATCAGGGGTATTCCGCTCTTGAAGCTTTCTTT
CASSNQGYSALEAFF
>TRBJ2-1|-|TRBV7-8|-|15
TGTGCCAGCAGCAGGGCCCTGGGGCAGGTCAATGAGCAGTTCTTC
CASSRALGQVNEQFF
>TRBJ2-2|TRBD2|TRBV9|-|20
TGTGCCAGCAGCGGATTGAAGGTGGGTCGGACTAGTTCGGCTTTAGGGGAGCTGTTTTTT
CASSGLKVGRTSSALGELFF
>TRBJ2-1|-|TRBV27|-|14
TGTGCCAGCAGTTTATTTACGGGCTACAATGAGCAGTTCTTC
CASSLFTGYNEQFF
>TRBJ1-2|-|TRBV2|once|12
TGTGCCAGCAGTGAAGCGCTAGATGGCTACACCTTC
CASSEALDGYTF
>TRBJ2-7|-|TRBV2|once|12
TGTGCCAGCAGTCTGGGATCCTACGAGCAGTACTTC
CASSLGSYEQYF
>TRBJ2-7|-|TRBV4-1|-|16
TGCGCCAGCAGCCCTTACACCGGGCCCGGTGGGGGCGAGCAGTACTTC
CASSPYTGPGGGEQYF
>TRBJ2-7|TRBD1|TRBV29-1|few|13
TGCAGCGTTGAGGGGACAGGGTTTTCCGAGCAGTACTTC
CSVEGTGFSEQYF
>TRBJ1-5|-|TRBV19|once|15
TGTGCCAGTAGTATACTGGCAGGGAGCAATCAGCCCCAGCATTTT
CASSILAGSNQPQHF
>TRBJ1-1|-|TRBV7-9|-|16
TGTGCCAGCAGCCCCTACGACGGACTAAGGAACACTGAAGCTTTCTTT
CASSPYDGLRNTEAFF
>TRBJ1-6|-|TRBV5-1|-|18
TGCGCCAGCAGCTTGCGGCAGACCTTGGGGTTTTTGGATTCACCCCTCCACTTT
CASSLRQTLGFLDSPLHF
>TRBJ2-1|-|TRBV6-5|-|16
TGTGCCAGCAGTTACACACTGGGACGAGGGGACAATGAGCAGTTCTTC
CASSYTLGRGDNEQFF
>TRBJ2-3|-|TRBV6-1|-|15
TGTGCCAGCAGCTTTGGAATTTCTAGCACAGATACGCAGTATTTT
CASSFGISSTDTQYF
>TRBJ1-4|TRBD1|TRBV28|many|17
TGTGCCAGCAGTTTAGAAGGGGGCGCCGCGATGGGTGAAAAACTGTTTTTT
CASSLEGGAAMGEKLFF
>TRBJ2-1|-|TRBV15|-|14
TGTGCCACCAGCAGATACAATGCCTACAATGAGCAGTTCTTC
CATSRYNAYNEQFF
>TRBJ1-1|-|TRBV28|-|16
TGTGCCAGCAGTTTAATATATGAGACGATAAACACTGAAGCTTTCTTT
CASSLIYETINTEAFF
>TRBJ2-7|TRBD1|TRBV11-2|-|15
TGTGCCAGCAGCTCCGGGACAGGGGGCTCCTACGAGCAGTACTTC
CASSSGTGGSYEQYF
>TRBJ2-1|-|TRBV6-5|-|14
TGTGCCAGCAGAGGGGCGGGACAGTACAATGAGCAGTTCTTC
CASRGAGQYNEQFF
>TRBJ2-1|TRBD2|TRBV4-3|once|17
TGCGCCAGCAGCCAAGAGGGGCTAGCGGGGGCCCTCCATGAGCAGTTCTTC
CASSQEGLAGALHEQFF
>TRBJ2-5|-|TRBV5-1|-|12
TGCGCCAGCATGTCCGAAGATACCGGGCAGTACTTC
CASMSEDTGQYF
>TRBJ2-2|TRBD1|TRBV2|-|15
TGTGCCAGCAGGGGGGACAGGGGGCGATTCGGGGAGCTGTTTTTT
CASRGDRGRFGELFF
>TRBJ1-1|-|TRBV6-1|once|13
TGTGCCAGCAGTGAATTTGGGAACACTGAAGCTTTCTTT
CASSEFGNTEAFF
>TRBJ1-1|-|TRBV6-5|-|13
TGTGCCAGCAGTTATGGGGTCGGCACTGAAGCTTTCTTT
CASSYGVGTEAFF
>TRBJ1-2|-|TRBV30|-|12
TGTGCCTGCCCACAGCGTAGCTATGGCTACACCTTC
CACPQRSYGYTF
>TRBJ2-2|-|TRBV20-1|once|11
TGCAGTGCCGCAGGGGCCGGGGAGCTGTTTTTT
CSAAGAGELFF
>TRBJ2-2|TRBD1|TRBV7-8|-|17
TGTGCCAGCAGCTATTGGGCCGGGACAGGGGTATCCGGGGAGCTGTTTTTT
CASSYWAGTGVSGELFF
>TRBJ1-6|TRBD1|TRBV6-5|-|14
TGTGCCAGCATAAGGACAGGGGGCATTTCACCCCTCCACTTT
CASIRTGGISPLHF
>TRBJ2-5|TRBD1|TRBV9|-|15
TGTGCCAGCAGCGTAGGGACAGGGGGAACAGAGACCCAGTACTTC
CASSVGTGGTETQYF
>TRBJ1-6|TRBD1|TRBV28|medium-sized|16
TGTGCCAGCAGTTTGGAACAGGGGGCTGGGAATTCACCCCTCCACTTT
CASSLEQGAGNSPLHF
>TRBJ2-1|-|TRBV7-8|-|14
TGTGCCAGCAGCTTGGCAGGGTCCTACAATGAGCAGTTCTTC
CASSLAGSYNEQFF